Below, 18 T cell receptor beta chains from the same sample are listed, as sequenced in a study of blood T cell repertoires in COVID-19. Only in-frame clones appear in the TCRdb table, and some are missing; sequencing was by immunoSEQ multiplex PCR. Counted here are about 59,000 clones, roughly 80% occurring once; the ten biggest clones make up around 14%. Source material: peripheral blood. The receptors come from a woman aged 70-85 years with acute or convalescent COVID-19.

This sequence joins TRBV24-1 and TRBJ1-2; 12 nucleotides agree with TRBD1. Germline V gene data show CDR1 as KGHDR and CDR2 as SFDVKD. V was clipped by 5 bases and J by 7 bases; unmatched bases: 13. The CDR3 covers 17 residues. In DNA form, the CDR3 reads TGTGCCACCAGTGGTTGGGGACAGGGGGCACCTGGAGGTGGCTACACCTTC. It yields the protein CATSGWGQGAPGGGYTF.

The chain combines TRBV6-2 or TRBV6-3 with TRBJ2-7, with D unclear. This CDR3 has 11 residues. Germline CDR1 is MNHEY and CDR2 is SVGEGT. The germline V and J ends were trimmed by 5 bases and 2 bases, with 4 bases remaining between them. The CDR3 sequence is CASSPAYEQYF. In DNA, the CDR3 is TGTGCCAGCAGTCCGGCCTACGAGCAGTACTTC.

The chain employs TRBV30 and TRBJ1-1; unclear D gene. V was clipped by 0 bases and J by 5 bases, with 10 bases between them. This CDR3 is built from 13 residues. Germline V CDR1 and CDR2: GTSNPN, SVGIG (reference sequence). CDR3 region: CAWSVPGVTEAFF. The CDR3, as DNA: TGTGCCTGGAGTGTTCCTGGAGTTACTGAAGCTTTCTTT.

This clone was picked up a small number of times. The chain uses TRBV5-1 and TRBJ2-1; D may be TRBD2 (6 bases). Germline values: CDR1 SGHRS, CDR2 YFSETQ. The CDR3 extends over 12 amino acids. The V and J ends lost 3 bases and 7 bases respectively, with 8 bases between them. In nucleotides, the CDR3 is TGCGCCAGCAGCTACCGGGAGAATGAGCAGTTCTTC. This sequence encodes CASSYRENEQFF.

CDR3 in amino acids: CAISEESGEKLFF. CDR3 coding DNA: TGTGCCATCAGTGAGGAGAGCGGTGAAAAACTGTTTTTT. The chain couples TRBV10-3 to TRBJ1-4; D unclear. V gave up 2 bases and J gave up 7 bases, with 8 bases separating them. Looked up from germline, CDR1 is ENHRY and CDR2 is SYGVKD. This CDR3 has 13 residues.

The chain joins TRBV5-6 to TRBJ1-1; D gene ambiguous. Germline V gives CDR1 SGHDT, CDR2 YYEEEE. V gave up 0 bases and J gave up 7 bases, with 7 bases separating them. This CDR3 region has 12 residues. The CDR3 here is CASSLDTYEAFF. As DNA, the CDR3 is TGTGCCAGCAGCTTGGATACATATGAAGCTTTCTTT.

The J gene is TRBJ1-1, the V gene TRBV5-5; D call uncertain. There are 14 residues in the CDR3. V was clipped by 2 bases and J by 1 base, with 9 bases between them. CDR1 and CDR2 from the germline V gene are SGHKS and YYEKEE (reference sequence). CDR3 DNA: TGTGCCAGCAGCTTCCCGGAGGGGAACACTGAAGCTTTCTTT. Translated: CASSFPEGNTEAFF.

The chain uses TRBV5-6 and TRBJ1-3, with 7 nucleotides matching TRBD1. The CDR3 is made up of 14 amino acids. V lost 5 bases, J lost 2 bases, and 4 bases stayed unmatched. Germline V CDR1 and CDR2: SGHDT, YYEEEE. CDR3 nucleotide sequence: TGTGCCAGCAGGAGACAGGGTGCTGGAAACACCATATATTTT. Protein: CASRRQGAGNTIYF. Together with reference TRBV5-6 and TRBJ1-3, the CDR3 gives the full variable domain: DAGVTQSPTHLIKTRGQQVTLRCSPKSGHDTVSWYQQALGQGPQFIFQYYEEEERQRGNFPDRFSGHQFPNYSSELNVNALLLGDSALYLCASRRQGAGNTIYFGEGSWLTVV.

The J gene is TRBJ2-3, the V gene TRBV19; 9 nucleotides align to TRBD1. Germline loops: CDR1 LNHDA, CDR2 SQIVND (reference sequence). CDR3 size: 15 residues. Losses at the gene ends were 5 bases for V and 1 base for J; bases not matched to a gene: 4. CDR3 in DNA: TGTGCCAGTAGTCTCCGGACAGGGGGCACAGATACGCAGTATTTT. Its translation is CASSLRTGGTDTQYF.

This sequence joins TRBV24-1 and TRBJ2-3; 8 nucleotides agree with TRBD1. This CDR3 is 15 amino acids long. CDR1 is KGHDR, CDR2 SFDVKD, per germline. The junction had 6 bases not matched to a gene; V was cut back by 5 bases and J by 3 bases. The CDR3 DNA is TGTGCCACCAGTGCCGTGGACAGGGTAACAGATACGCAGTATTTT. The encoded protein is CATSAVDRVTDTQYF.

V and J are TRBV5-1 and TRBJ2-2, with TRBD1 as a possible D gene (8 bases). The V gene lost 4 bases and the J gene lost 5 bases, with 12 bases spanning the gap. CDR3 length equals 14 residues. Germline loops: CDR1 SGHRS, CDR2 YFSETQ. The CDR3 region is CASSLQGGTGELFF. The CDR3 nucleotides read TGCGCCAGCAGCCTACAGGGGGGGACCGGGGAGCTGTTTTTT.

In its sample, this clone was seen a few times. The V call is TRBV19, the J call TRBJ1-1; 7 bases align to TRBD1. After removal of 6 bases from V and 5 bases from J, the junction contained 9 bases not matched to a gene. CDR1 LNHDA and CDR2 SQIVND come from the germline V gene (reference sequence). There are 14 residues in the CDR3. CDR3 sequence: CASSAGGGGTEAFF. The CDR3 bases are TGTGCCAGTAGCGCGGGAGGGGGCGGTACTGAAGCTTTCTTT.

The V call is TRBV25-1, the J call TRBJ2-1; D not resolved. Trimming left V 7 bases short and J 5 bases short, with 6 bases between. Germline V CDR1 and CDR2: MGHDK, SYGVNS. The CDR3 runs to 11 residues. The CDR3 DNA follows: TGTGCCAGCATAGTTAACAATGAGCAGTTCTTC. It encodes CASIVNNEQFF.

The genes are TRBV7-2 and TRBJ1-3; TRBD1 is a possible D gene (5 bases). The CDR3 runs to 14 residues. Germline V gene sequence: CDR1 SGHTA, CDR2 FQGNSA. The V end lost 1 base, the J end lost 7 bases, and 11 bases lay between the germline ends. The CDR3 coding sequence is TGTGCCAGCAGCTTAGGGGTGGGGGGGAACACCATATATTTT. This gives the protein CASSLGVGGNTIYF. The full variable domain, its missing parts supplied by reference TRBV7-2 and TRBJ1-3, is GAGVSQSPSNKVTEKGKDVELRCDPISGHTALYWYRQSLGQGLEFLIYFQGNSAPDKSGLPSDRFSAERTGGSVSTLTIQRTQQEDSAVYLCASSLGVGGNTIYFGEGSWLTVV.

In nucleotides, the CDR3 is TGTGCCAGCAGCTTCAGAGACAGGGGCCAAGAGACCCAGTACTTC. This encodes CASSFRDRGQETQYF. This sequence joins TRBV11-2 and TRBJ2-5; 8 bases fit TRBD1. Germline CDR1 is SGHAT and CDR2 is FQNNGV. Losses at the gene ends were 3 bases for V and 1 base for J; bases not matched to a gene: 4. The CDR3 is made up of 15 amino acids.

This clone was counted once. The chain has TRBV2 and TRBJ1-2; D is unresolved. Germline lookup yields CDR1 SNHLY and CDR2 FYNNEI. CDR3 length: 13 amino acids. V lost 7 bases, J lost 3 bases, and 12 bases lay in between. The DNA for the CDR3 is TGTGCCAGCACGGCGGAGGAGGACTATGGCTACACCTTC. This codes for CASTAEEDYGYTF.

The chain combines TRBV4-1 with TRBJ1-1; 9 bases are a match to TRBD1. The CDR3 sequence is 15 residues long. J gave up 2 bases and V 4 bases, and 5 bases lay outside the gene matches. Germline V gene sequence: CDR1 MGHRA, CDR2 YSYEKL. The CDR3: CASSPWTGANTEAFF. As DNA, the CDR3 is TGCGCCAGCAGCCCCTGGACAGGGGCAAACACTGAAGCTTTCTTT.

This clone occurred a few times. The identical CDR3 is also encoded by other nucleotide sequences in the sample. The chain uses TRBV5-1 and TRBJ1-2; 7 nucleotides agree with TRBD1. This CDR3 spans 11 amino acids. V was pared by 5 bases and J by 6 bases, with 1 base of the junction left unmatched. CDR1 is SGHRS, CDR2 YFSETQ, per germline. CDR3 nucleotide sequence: TGCGCCAGCAGAGGGGGCGATGGCTACACCTTC. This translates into CASRGGDGYTF.